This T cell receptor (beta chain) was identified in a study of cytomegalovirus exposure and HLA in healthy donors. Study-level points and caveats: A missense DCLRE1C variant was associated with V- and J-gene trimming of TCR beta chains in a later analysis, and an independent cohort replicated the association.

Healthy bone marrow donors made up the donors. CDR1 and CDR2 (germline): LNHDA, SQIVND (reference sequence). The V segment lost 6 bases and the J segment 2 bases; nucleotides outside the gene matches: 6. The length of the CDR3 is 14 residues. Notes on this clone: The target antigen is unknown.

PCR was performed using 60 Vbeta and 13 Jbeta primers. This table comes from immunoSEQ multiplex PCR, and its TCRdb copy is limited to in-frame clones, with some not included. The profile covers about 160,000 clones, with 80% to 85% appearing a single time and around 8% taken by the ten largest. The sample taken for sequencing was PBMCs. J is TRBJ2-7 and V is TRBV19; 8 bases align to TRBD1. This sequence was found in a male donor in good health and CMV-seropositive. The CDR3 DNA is TGTGCCAGTAGCAACCCAGGGGGCGCCTACGAGCAGTACTTC. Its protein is CASSNPGGAYEQYF. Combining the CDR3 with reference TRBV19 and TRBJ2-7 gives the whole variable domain DGGITQSPKYLFRKEGQNVTLSCEQNLNHDAMYWYRQDPGQGLRLIYYSQIVNDFQKGDIAEGYSVSREKKESFPLTVTSAQKNPTAFYLCASSNPGGAYEQYFGPGTRLTVT.